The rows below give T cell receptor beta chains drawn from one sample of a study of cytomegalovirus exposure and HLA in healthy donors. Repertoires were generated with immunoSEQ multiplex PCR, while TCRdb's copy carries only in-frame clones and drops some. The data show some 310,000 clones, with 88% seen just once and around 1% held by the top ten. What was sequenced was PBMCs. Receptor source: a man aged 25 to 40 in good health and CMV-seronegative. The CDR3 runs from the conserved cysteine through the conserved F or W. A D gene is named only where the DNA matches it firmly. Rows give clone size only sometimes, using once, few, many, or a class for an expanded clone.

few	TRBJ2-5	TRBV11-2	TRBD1	CASSLVGGTGQETQYF	TGTGCCAGCAGCTTAGTAGGCGGGACAGGCCAAGAGACCCAGTACTTC
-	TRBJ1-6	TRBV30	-	CAWSVEWANSPLHF	TGTGCCTGGAGTGTAGAGTGGGCCAATTCACCCCTCCACTTT
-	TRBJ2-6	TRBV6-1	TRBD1	CASSDPGQGYVLTF	TGTGCCAGCAGTGACCCGGGACAGGGGTACGTCCTGACTTTC
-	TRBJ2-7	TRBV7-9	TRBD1	CASSLARDRELGSYEQYF	TGTGCCAGCAGCTTAGCGCGAGACAGGGAATTGGGCTCCTACGAGCAGTACTTC
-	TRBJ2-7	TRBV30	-	CAWSNRRYEQYF	TGTGCCTGGAGCAACCGGCGGTACGAGCAGTACTTC
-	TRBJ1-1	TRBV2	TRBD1	CASSEWSGGVGTEAFF	TGTGCCAGCAGTGAATGGTCAGGGGGTGTAGGCACTGAAGCTTTCTTT
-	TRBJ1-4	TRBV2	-	CASSGIQAEKLFF	TGTGCCAGCAGTGGTATACAGGCTGAAAAACTGTTTTTT
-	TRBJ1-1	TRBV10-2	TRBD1	CASRETGGLNTEAFF	TGCGCCAGCAGGGAGACAGGGGGTCTGAACACTGAAGCTTTCTTT
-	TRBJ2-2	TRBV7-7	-	CASSRQTVNTGELFF	TGTGCCAGCAGCCGACAGACAGTTAACACCGGGGAGCTGTTTTTT
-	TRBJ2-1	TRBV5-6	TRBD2	CASSMGLADRDEQFF	TGTGCCAGCAGCATGGGACTAGCTGACAGAGATGAGCAGTTCTTC
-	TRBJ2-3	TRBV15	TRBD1	CATSRATGLDTQYF	TGTGCCACCAGCAGAGCGACAGGGCTGGATACGCAGTATTTT
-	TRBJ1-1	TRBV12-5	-	CASGLVRGVPNTEAFF	TGTGCTAGTGGTTTGGTACGCGGCGTACCGAACACTGAAGCTTTCTTT
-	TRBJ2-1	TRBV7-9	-	CASSPQWGVEQFF	TGTGCCAGCAGCCCCCAGTGGGGGGTGGAGCAGTTCTTC
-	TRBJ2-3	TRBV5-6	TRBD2	CASSDRGGLGTDTQYF	TGTGCCAGCAGCGACCGGGGGGGCCTAGGGACAGATACGCAGTATTTT
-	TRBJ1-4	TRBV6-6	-	CASSRTATNEKLFF	TGTGCCAGCAGCCGGACAGCAACTAATGAAAAACTGTTTTTT
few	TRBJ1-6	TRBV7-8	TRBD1	CASSPGGRSPLHF	TGTGCCAGCAGCCCAGGGGGTCGCTCACCCCTCCACTTT
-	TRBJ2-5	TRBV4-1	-	CASSQDRGYQETQYF	TGCGCCAGCAGCCAAGATCGGGGTTACCAAGAGACCCAGTACTTC
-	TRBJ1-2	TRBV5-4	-	CASSLESLGGYGYTF	TGTGCCAGCAGCTTGGAATCGTTAGGGGGATATGGCTACACCTTC
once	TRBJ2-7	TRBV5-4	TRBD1	CASSLQGASVEQYF	TGTGCCAGCAGCTTGCAGGGGGCGTCAGTCGAGCAGTACTTC
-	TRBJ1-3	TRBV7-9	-	CASRMGGGSGNTIYF	TGTGCCAGCAGAATGGGAGGGGGCTCTGGAAACACCATATATTTT
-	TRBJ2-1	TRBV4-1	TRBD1	CASSQERDRGSEQFF	TGCGCCAGCAGCCAAGAAAGGGACAGGGGGAGTGAGCAGTTCTTC
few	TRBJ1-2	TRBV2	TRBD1	CASRVKGTGDGYTF	TGTGCCAGCAGGGTGAAGGGGACAGGGGATGGCTACACCTTC
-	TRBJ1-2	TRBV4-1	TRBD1	CASSIPGQGALYYGYTF	TGCGCCAGCAGCATCCCCGGACAGGGGGCCTTGTACTATGGCTACACCTTC
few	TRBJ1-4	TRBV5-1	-	CASSLGNIPNEKLFF	TGCGCCAGCAGCTTGGGAAACATACCGAATGAAAAACTGTTTTTT
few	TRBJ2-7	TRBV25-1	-	CASSSPYEQYF	TGTGCCAGCAGCTCCCCTTACGAGCAGTACTTC
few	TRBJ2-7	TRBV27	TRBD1	CASRRTGLYEQYF	TGTGCCAGCAGAAGGACAGGGTTGTACGAGCAGTACTTC
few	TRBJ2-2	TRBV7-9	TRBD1	CADDRGRDTGELFF	TGTGCCGATGACAGGGGGCGGGACACCGGGGAGCTGTTTTTT
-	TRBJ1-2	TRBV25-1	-	CASSDTGIGGYTF	TGTGCCAGCAGTGACACAGGGATTGGGGGCTACACCTTC
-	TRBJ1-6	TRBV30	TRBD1	CAWSIGQGHSPLHF	TGTGCCTGGAGTATCGGACAGGGACATTCACCCCTCCACTTT
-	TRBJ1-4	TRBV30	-	CAWRRTVNEKLFF	TGTGCCTGGAGACGGACAGTTAATGAAAAACTGTTTTTT
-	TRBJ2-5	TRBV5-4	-	CASSTQSQETQYF	TGTGCCAGCAGTACTCAAAGCCAAGAGACCCAGTACTTC
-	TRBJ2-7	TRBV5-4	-	CASSATQGSYEQYF	TGTGCCAGCAGCGCCACTCAGGGATCCTACGAGCAGTACTTC
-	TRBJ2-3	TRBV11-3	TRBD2	CASSSGLAVTDTQYF	TGTGCCAGCAGCTCAGGACTAGCGGTCACAGATACGCAGTATTTT
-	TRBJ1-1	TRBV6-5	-	CASSYSGGSNTEAFF	TGTGCCAGCAGTTACTCTGGGGGGTCGAACACTGAAGCTTTCTTT
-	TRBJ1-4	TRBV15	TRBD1	CATSRESFGQGGEKLFF	TGTGCCACCAGCAGAGAGTCATTCGGACAGGGAGGTGAAAAACTGTTTTTT
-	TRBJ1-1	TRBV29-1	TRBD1	CSVGATAGGSSEAFF	TGCAGCGTTGGGGCAACGGCAGGGGGTTCCTCTGAAGCTTTCTTT
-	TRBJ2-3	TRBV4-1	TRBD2	CASSQVGLSDTQYF	TGCGCCAGCAGCCAAGTGGGACTATCAGATACGCAGTATTTT
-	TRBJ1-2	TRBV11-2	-	CASSLTPEQTGGYTF	TGTGCCAGCAGCTTAACCCCTGAACAGACGGGGGGCTACACCTTC
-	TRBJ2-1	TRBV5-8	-	CASSLGHFF	TGTGCCAGCAGCTTGGGACATTTCTTC
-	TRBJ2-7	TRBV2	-	CASGGGTGSYYEQYF	TGTGCCAGCGGGGGGGGAACAGGGTCCTACTACGAGCAGTACTTC
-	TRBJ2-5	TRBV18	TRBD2	CASSLTSGGAGETQYF	TGTGCCAGCTCATTGACTAGCGGGGGGGCTGGCGAGACCCAGTACTTC
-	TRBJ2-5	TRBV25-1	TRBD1	CASSPPRQGGETQYF	TGTGCCAGCAGTCCCCCCAGACAGGGTGGGGAGACCCAGTACTTC
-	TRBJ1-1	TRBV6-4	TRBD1	CASSEMQGGSEAFF	TGTGCCAGCAGTGAGATGCAGGGGGGCTCTGAAGCTTTCTTT
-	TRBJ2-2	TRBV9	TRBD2	CASSARAGAGNTGELFF	TGTGCCAGCAGCGCCCGCGCGGGAGCGGGGAATACCGGGGAGCTGTTTTTT
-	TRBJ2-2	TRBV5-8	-	CASSFEQPNTGELFF	TGTGCCAGCAGCTTCGAACAGCCGAACACCGGGGAGCTGTTTTTT
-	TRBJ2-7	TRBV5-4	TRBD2	CASSQLAGGPYEQYF	TGTGCCAGCAGCCAACTAGCGGGGGGGCCCTACGAGCAGTACTTC
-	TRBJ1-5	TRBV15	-	CATSEEGVSNQPQHF	TGTGCCACCAGCGAGGAAGGGGTTAGCAATCAGCCCCAGCATTTT
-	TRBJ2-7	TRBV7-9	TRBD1	CASSGGTGRIYEQYF	TGTGCCAGCAGCGGGGGGACAGGGCGTATCTACGAGCAGTACTTC
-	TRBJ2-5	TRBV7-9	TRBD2	CASSLLTTSGGLATQYF	TGTGCCAGCAGCTTACTAACGACTAGCGGGGGACTCGCGACCCAGTACTTC
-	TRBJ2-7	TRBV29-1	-	CSVETRLEGEQYF	TGCAGCGTTGAGACCCGCCTGGAGGGCGAGCAGTACTTC
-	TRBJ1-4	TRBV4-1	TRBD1	CASSQAAGGFEKLFF	TGCGCCAGCAGCCAAGCCGCAGGGGGATTTGAAAAACTGTTTTTT
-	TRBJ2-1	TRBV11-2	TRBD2	CASSFLAGGYYNEQFF	TGTGCCAGCAGCTTTTTAGCGGGGGGGTATTACAATGAGCAGTTCTTC
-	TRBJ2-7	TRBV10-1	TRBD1	CASSAGTGYTYEQYF	TGCGCCAGCAGTGCCGGGACAGGGTATACCTACGAGCAGTACTTC
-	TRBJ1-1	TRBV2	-	CASSEEQINMNTEAFF	TGTGCCAGCAGTGAAGAACAGATAAACATGAACACTGAAGCTTTCTTT
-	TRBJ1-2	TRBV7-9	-	CASSLEGGYTF	TGTGCCAGCAGCTTAGAGGGGGGCTACACCTTC
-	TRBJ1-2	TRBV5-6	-	CASSLMVGGEPNYGYTF	TGTGCCAGCAGCTTGATGGTAGGGGGAGAGCCTAACTATGGCTACACCTTC
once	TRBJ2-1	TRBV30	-	CAWAKTYNEQFF	TGTGCCTGGGCTAAAACCTACAATGAGCAGTTCTTC
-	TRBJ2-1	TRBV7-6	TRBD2	CASSATSGVRHEQFF	TGTGCCAGCAGCGCGACTAGCGGGGTCAGGCATGAGCAGTTCTTC
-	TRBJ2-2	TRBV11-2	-	CASSSRSRGTGELFF	TGTGCCAGCAGCTCTCGATCAAGGGGGACCGGGGAGCTGTTTTTT
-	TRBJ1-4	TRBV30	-	CAWSRGGSPNEKLFF	TGTGCCTGGAGCCGCGGTGGCAGCCCTAATGAAAAACTGTTTTTT